This TCR beta chain was retrieved from a study of T cell therapy after organ transplantation. Study information: Responders numbered eight and nonresponders two among approximately ten patients.

This clone turned up a few times. Its cognate antigen is unknown. The time point: 4-8 weeks after completion of therapy. TCRdb keeps only in-frame clones here, not all; method: immunoSEQ multiplex PCR. The repertoire holds nearly 20,000 clones, about four fifths seen once, with just over 9% in the top ten. CDR1 and CDR2 (germline): SGHDT, YYEEEE. The CDR3 runs to 13 residues. V was clipped by 3 bases and J by 1 base, with 7 bases between them. This rearrangement joins TRBV5-6 to TRBJ1-1; D uncertain. This receptor was taken from a human patient who had received a solid organ transplant and had CMV disease. T cells may partly derive from the graft donor. The material sequenced was CD8+ T cells from blood, taken after autologous CMV-specific T cell therapy. DNA for the CDR3: TGTGCCAGCAGCTCAGCTACGAACACTGAAGCTTTCTTT. The encoded protein is CASSSATNTEAFF.